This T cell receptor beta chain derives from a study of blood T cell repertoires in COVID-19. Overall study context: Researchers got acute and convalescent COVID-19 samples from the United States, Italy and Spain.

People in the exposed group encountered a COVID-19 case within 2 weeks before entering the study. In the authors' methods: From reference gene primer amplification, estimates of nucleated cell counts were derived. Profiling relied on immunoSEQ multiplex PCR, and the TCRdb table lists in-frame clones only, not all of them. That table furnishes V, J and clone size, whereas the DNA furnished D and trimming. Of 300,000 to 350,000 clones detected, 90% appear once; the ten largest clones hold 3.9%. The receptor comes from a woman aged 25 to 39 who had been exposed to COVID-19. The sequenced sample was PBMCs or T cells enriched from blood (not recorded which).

The CDR3 bases are TGCGCCAGCAGCTTGTGGGGTTACGGGGACTACAATGAGCAGTTCTTC. This codes for CASSLWGYGDYNEQFF. This chain joins TRBV5-1 and TRBJ2-1; possibly TRBD2 for D (5 bases). The CDR3 has 16 residues. Per germline, CDR1 SGHRS and CDR2 YFSETQ. The V end lost 1 base, the J end lost 3 bases, and 14 bases lay between the germline ends.